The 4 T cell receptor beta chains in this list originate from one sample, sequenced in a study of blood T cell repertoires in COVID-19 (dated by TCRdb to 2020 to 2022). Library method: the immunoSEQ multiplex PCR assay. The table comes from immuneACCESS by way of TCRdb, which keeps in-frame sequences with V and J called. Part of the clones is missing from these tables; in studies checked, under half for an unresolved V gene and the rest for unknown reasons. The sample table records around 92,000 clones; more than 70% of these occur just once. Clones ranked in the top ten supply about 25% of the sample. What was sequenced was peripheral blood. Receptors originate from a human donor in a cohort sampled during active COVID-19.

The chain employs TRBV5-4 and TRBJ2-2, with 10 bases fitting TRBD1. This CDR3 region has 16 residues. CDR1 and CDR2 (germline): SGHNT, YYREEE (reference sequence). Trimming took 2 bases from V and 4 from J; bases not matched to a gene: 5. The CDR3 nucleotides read TGTGCCAGCAGCTTTTCCGGACAGGGGGTCACCGGGGAGCTGTTTTTT. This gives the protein CASSFSGQGVTGELFF.

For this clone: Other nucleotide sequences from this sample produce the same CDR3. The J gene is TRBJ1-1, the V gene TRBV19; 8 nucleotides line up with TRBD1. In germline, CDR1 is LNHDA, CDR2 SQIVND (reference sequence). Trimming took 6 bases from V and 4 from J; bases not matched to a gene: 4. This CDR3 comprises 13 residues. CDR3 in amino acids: CASSRRGLTEAFF. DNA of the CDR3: TGTGCCAGTAGCCGCAGGGGGCTCACTGAAGCTTTCTTT.

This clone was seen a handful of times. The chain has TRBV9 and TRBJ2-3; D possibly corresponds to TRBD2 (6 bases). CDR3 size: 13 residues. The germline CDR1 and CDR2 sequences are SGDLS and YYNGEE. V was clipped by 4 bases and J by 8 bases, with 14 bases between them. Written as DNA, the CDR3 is TGTGCCAGCAGCCGAGGGGACGGGAGTACGCAGTATTTT. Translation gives CASSRGDGSTQYF. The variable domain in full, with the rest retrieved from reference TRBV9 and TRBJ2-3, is DSGVTQTPKHLITATGQRVTLRCSPRSGDLSVYWYQQSLDQGLQFLIQYYNGEERAKGNILERFSAQQFPDLHSELNLSSLELGDSALYFCASSRGDGSTQYFGPGTRLTVL.

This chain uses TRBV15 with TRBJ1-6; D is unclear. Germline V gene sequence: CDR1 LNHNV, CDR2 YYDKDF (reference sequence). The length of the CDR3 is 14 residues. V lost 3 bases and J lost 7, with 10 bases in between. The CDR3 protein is CATSRYGENSPLHF. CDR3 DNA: TGTGCCACCAGCAGGTACGGGGAGAATTCACCCCTCCACTTT.